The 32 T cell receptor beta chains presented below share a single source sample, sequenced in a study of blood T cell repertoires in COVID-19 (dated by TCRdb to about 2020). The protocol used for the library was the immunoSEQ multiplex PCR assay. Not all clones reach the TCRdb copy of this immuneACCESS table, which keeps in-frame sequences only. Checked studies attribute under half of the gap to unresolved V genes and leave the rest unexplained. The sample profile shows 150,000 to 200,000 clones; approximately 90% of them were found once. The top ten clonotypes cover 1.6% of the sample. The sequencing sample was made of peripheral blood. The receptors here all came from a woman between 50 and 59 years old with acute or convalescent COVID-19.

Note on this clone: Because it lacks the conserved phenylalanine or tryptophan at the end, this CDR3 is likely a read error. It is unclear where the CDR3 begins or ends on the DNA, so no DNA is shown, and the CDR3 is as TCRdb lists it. CDR3 in amino acids: CASSGPSGNLS. V and J are TRBV6-4 and TRBJ2-3; TRBD2 is the table's D call and was not checked against the DNA. Germline CDR1 MRHNA, CDR2 SNTAGT. The CDR3 spans 11 residues, counting both ends.

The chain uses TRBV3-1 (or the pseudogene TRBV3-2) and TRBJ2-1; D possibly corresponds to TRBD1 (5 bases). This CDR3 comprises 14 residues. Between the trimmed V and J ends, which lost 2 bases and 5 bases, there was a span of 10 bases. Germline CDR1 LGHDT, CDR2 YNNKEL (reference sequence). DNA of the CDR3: TGTGCCAGCAGCCAAAGGGGTGTCAACAATGAGCAGTTCTTC. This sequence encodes CASSQRGVNNEQFF.

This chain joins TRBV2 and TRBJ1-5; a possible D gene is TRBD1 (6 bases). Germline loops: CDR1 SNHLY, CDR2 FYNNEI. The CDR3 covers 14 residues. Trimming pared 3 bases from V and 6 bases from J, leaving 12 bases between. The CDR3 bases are TGTGCCAGCAGTGAGGGGACATCGACTCAGCCCCAGCATTTT. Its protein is CASSEGTSTQPQHF. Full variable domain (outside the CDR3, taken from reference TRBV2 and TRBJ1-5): EPEVTQTPSHQVTQMGQEVILRCVPISNHLYFYWYRQILGQKVEFLVSFYNNEISEKSEIFDDQFSVERPDGSNFTLKIRSTKLEDSAMYFCASSEGTSTQPQHFGDGTRLSIL.

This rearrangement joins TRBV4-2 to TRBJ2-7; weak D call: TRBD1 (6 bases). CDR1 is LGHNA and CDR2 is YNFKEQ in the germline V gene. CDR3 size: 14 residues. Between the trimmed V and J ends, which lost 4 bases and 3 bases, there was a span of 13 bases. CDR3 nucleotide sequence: TGTGCCAGCAGCCTGTGGACAGAAGGCTACGAGCAGTACTTC. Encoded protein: CASSLWTEGYEQYF.

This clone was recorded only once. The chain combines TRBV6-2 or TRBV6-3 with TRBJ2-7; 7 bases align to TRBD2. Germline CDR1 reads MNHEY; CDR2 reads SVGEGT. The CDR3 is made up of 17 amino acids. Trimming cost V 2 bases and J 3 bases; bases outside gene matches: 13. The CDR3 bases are TGTGCCAGCAGTTACGCGTTCGATAGCGGGTTTCGCTACGAGCAGTACTTC. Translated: CASSYAFDSGFRYEQYF.

The CDR3 loop is CASSLAREETQYF. CDR3 DNA: TGTGCCAGCAGCCTGGCTCGGGAGGAGACCCAGTACTTC. The chain couples TRBV5-6 to TRBJ2-5, with D tentatively TRBD2 (6 bases). Germline V gives CDR1 SGHDT, CDR2 YYEEEE. The CDR3 spans 13 residues. Trimming stripped 4 bases from V and 5 bases from J, with 12 bases between.

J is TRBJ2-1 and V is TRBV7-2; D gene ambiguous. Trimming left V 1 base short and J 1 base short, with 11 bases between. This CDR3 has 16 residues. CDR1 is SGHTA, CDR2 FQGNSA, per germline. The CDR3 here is CASSLDWQASYNEQFF. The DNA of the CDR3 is TGTGCCAGCAGCTTAGACTGGCAGGCGTCCTACAATGAGCAGTTCTTC.

In nucleotides, the CDR3 is TGTGCCAGCAGCTCACGGGGGACCACGGCAGATACGCAGTATTTT. It specifies CASSSRGTTADTQYF. J is TRBJ2-3 and V is TRBV7-2; D might be TRBD2 (6 bases). Germline-derived CDR1 and CDR2 are SGHTA and FQGNSA. CDR3 size: 15 residues. Trimming removed 4 bases at V and 4 bases at J, with 15 bases between.

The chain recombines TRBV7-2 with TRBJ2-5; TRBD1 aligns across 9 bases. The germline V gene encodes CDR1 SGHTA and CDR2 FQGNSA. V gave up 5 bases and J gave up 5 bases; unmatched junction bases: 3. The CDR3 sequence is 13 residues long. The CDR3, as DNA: TGTGCCAGCAGCCACAGGGGGCGGGAGACCCAGTACTTC. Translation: CASSHRGRETQYF.

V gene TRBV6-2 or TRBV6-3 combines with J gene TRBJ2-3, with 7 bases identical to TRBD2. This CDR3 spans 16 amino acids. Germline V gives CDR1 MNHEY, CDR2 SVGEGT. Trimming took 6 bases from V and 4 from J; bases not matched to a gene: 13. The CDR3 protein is CASSLLGGRVSDTQYF. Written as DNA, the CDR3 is TGTGCCAGCAGCCTCCTCGGAGGGAGGGTCTCAGATACGCAGTATTTT.

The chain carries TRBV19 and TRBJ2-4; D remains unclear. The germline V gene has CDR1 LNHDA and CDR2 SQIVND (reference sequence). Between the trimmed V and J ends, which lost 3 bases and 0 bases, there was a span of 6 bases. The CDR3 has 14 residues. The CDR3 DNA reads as TGTGCCAGTAGTATGAGTTTAGCCAAAAACATTCAGTACTTC. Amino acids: CASSMSLAKNIQYF.

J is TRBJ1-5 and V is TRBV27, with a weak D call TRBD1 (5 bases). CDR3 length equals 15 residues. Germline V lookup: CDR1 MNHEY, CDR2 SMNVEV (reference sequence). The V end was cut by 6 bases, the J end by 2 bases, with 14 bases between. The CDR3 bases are TGTGCCAGCAGCTTCCAGGGCTTAGGCAATCAGCCCCAGCATTTT. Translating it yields CASSFQGLGNQPQHF.

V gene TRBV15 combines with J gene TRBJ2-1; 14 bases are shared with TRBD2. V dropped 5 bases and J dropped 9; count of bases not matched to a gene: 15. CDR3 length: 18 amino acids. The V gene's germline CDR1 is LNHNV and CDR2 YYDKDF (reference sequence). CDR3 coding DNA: TGTGCCACCAGCCCGCGGTATCCGGGACTAGCGGGAGCCTTTGAGCAGTTCTTC. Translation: CATSPRYPGLAGAFEQFF.

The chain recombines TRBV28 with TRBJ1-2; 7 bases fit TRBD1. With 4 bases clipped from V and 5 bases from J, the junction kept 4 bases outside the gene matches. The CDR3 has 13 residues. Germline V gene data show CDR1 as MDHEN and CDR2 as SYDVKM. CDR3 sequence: CASSSDREYGYTF. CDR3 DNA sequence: TGTGCCAGCAGTTCAGACAGGGAGTATGGCTACACCTTC.

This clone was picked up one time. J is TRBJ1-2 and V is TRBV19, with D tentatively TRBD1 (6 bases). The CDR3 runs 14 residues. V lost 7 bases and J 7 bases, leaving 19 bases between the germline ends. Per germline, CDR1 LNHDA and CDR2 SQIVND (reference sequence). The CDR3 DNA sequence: TGTGCCAGTAACCCCACAGGGAAATCGGGTGGCTACACCTTC. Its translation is CASNPTGKSGGYTF.

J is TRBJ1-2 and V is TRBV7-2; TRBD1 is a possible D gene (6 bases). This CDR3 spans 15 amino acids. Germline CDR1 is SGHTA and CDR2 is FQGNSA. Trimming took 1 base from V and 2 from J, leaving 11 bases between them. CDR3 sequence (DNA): TGTGCCAGCAGCTTAGGCTGGGACAAGAACTATGGCTACACCTTC. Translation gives CASSLGWDKNYGYTF.

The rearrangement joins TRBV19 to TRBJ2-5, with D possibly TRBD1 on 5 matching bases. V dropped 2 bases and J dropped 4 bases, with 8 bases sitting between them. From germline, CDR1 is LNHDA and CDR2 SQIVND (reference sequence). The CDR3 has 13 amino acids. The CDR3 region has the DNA TGTGCCAGTAGTATAATAGGGGTAGAGACCCAGTACTTC. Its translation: CASSIIGVETQYF.

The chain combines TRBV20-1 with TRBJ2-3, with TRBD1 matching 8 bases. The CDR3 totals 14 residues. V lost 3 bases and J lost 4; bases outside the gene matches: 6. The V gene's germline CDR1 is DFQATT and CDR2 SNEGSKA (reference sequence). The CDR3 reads CSASPPGGPDTQYF. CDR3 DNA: TGCAGTGCTAGTCCCCCAGGGGGCCCAGATACGCAGTATTTT.

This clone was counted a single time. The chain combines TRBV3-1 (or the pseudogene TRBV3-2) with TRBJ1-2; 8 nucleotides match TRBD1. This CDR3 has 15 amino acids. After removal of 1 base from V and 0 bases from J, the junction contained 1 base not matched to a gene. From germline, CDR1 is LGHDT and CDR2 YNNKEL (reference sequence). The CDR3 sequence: CASSQGQGPNYGYTF. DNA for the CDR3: TGTGCCAGCAGCCAAGGACAGGGGCCTAACTATGGCTACACCTTC.

The CDR3 DNA reads as TGTGCCAGCAGCTTATCCTACAGGATCCACGAGCAGTACTTC. The encoded protein is CASSLSYRIHEQYF. V and J are TRBV11-2 and TRBJ2-7, with D tentatively TRBD1 (5 bases). The CDR3 contains 14 residues. Germline CDR1 and CDR2: SGHAT and FQNNGV. The V end lost 2 bases, the J end lost 5 bases, and 13 bases lay between the germline ends. Drawing the rest from reference TRBV11-2 and TRBJ2-7, the complete variable domain is EAGVAQSPRYKIIEKRQSVAFWCNPISGHATLYWYQQILGQGPKLLIQFQNNGVVDDSQLPKDRFSAERLKGVDSTLKIQPAKLEDSAVYLCASSLSYRIHEQYFGPGTRLTVT.

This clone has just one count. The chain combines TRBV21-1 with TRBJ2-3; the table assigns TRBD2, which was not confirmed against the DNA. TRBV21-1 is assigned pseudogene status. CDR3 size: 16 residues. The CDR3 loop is CASSPGSSLPSDTQYF. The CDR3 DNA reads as TGTGCCAGCAGCCCGGGATCCTCCCTTCCCTCGGATACGCAGTATTTT.

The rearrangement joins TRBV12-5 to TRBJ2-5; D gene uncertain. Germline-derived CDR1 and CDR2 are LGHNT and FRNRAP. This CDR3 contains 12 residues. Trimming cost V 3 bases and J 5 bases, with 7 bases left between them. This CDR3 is CASGFDGETQYF. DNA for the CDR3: TGTGCTAGTGGTTTCGACGGGGAGACCCAGTACTTC.

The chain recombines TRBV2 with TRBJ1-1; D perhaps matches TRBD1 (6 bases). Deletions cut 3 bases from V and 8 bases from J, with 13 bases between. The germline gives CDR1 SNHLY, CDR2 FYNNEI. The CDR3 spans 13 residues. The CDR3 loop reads CASSDGAGEEAFF. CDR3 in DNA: TGTGCCAGCAGTGATGGGGCAGGGGAAGAAGCTTTCTTT.

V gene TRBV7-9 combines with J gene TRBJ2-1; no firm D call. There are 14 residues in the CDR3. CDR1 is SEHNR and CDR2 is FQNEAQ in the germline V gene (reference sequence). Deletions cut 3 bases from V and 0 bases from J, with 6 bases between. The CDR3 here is CASSFRLSYNEQFF. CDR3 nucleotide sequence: TGTGCCAGCAGCTTCCGACTCTCCTACAATGAGCAGTTCTTC.

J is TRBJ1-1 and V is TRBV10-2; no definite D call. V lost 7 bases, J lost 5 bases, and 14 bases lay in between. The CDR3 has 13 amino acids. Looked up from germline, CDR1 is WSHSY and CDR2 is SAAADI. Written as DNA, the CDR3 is TGCGCCAGCACCGCATTTTCGGAGACTGAAGCTTTCTTT. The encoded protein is CASTAFSETEAFF.

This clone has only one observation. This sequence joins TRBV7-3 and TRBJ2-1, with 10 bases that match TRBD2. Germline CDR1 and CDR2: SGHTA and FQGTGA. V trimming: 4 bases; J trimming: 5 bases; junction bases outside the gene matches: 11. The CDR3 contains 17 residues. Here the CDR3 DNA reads TGTGCCAGCAGCTCCGGGGCGCTAGCGGGGGCGAACAATGAGCAGTTCTTC. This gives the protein CASSSGALAGANNEQFF.

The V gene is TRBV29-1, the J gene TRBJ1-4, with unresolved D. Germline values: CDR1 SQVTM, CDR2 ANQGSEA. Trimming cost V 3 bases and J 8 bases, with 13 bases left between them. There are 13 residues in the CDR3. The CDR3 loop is CSVDWVGGEKLFF. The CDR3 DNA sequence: TGCAGCGTTGATTGGGTGGGAGGAGAAAAACTGTTTTTT.

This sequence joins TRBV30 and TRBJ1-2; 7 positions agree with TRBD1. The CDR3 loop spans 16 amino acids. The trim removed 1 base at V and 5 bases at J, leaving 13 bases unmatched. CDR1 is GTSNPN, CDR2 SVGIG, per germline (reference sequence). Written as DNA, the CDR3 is TGTGCCTGGAGTGGAGCGAAACAGGGGTACCCTTATGGCTACACCTTC. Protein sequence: CAWSGAKQGYPYGYTF.

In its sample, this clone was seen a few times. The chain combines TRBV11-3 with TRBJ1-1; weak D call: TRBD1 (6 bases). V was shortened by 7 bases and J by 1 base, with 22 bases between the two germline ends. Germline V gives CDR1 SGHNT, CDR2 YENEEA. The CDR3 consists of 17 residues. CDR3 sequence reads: CASNNRVGLNGNTEAFF. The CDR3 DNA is TGTGCCAGCAACAACAGGGTGGGGTTGAATGGGAACACTGAAGCTTTCTTT.

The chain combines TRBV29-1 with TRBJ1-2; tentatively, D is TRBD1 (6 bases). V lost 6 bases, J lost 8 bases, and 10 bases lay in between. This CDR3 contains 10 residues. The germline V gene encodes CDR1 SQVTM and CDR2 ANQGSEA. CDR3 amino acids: CSVWTEGYTF. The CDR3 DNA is TGCAGCGTCTGGACAGAAGGCTACACCTTC.

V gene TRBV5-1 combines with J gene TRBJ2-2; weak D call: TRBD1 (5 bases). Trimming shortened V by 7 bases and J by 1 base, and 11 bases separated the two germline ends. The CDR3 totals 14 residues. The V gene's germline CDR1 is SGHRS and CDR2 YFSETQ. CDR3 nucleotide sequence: TGCGCCAGCTGGACGGACAAGAACACCGGGGAGCTGTTTTTT. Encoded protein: CASWTDKNTGELFF.

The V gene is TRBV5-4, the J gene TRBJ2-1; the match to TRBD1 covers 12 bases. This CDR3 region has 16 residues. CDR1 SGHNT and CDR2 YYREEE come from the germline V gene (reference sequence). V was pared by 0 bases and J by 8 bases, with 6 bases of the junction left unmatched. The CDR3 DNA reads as TGTGCCAGCAGCTTGGGCGGGACAGGGGGCCGGGATGAGCAGTTCTTC. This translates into CASSLGGTGGRDEQFF.